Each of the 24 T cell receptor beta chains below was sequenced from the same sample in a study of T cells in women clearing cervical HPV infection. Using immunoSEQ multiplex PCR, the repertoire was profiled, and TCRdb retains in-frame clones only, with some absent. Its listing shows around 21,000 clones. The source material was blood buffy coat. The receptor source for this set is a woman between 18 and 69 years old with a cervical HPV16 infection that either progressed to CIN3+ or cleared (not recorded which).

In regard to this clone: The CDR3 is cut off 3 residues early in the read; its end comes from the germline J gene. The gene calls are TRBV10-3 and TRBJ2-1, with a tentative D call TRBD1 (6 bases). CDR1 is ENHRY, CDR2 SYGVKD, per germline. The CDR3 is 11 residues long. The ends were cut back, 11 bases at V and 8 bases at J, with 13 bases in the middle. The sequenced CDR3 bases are TGTGCCTCCCGGGCAGGGGATGAG. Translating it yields CASRAGDE. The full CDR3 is CASRAGDEQFF.

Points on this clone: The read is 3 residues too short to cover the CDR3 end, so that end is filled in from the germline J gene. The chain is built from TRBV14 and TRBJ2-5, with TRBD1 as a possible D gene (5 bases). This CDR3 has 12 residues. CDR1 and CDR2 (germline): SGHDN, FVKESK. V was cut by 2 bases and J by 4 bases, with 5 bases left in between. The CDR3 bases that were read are TGTGCCAGCAGCCAAAGGGGAGAGACC. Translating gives CASSQRGET. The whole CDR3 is CASSQRGETQYF. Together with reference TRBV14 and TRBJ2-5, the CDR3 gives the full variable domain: EAGVTQFPSHSVIEKGQTVTLRCDPISGHDNLYWYRRVMGKEIKFLLHFVKESKQDESGMPNNRFLAERTGGTYSTLKVQPAELEDSGVYFCASSQRGETQYFGPGTRLLVL.

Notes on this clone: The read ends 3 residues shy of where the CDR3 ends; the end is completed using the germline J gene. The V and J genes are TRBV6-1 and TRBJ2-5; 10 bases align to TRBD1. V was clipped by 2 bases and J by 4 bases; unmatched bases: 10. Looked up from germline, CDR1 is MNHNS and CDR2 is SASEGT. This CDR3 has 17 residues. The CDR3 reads CASSERQGAGHRETQYF. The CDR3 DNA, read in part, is TGTGCCAGCAGTGAACGACAGGGGGCTGGGCATCGAGAGACC.

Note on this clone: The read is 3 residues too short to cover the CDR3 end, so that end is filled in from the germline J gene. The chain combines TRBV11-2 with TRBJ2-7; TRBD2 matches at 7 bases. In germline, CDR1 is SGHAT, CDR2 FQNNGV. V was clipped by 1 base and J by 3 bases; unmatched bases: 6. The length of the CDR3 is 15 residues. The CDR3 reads CASSLGASGYYEQYF. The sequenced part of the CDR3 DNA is TGTGCCAGCAGCTTAGGGGCTAGCGGATACTACGAG.

The CDR3 bases that were read are TGTGCCAGCAGTTTCGGGGAGACTGAA. Residues: CASSFGETE. The full CDR3 protein is CASSFGETEAFF. The chain couples TRBV6-2 or TRBV6-3 to TRBJ1-1; D is unclear. The read is 3 residues too short to cover the CDR3 end, so that end is filled in from the germline J gene. Germline V lookup: CDR1 MNHEY, CDR2 SVGEGT. The CDR3 sequence is 12 residues long. The V and J ends lost 4 bases and 5 bases respectively, with 8 bases between them.

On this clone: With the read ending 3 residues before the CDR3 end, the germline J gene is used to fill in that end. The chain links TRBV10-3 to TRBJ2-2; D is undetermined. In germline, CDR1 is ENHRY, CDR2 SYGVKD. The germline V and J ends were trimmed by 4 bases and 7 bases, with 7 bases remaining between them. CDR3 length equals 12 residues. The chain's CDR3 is CAISAKGGELFF. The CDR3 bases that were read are TGTGCCATCAGTGCGAAGGGCGGGGAG.

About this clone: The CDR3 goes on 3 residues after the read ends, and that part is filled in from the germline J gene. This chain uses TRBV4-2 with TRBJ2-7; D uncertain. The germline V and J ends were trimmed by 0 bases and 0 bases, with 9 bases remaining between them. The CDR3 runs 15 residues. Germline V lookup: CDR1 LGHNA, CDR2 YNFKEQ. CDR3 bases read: TGTGCCAGCAGCCAAGAGAACAAGGCCTCCTACGAG. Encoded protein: CASSQENKASYE. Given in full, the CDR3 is CASSQENKASYEQYF.

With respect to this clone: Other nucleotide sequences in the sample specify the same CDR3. The CDR3 sequence is CASSWTGGRGANVLTF. CDR3 DNA, as far as it was read: TGTGCCAGCAGTTGGACAGGGGGTCGTGGGGCCAACGTC. The genes are TRBV6-2 or TRBV6-3 and TRBJ2-6, with TRBD1 identical over 10 bases. Read data end 3 residues before the CDR3 end; the end is taken from the germline J gene. The J segment lost 3 bases and the V segment lost 4 bases, leaving 3 bases of the junction unmatched. Germline V gene data show CDR1 as MNHEY and CDR2 as SVGEGT. This CDR3 contains 16 residues.

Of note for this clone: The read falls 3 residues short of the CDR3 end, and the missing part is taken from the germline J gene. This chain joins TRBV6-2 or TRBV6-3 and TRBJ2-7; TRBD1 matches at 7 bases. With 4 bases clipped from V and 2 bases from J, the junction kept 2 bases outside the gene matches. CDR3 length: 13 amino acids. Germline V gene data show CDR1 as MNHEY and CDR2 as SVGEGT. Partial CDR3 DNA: TGTGCCAGCAGTTTGACAGGGCCCTACGAG. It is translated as CASSLTGPYE. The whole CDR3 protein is CASSLTGPYEQYF.

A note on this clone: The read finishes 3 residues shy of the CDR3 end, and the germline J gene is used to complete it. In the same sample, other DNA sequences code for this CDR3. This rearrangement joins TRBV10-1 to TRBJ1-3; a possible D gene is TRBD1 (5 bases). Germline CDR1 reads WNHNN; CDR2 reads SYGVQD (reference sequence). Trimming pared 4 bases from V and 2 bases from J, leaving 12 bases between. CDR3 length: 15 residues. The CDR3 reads CASSGVRVAGNTIYF. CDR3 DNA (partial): TGCGCCAGCAGTGGGGTCAGGGTCGCTGGAAACACC.

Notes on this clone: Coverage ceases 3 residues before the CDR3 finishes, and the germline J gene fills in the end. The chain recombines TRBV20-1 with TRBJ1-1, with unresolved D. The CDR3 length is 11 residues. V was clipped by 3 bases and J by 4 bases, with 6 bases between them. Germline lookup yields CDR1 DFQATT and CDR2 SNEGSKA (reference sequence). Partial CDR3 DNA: TGCAGTGCTAGTCGGGGCACTGAA. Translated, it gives CSASRGTE. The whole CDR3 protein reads CSASRGTEAFF.

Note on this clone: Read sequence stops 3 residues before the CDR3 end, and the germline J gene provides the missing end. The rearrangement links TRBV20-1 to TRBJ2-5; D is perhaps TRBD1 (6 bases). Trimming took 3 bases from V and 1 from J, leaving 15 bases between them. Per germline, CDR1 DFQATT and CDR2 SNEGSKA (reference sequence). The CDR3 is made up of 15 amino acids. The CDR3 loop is CSASGTMDSQETQYF. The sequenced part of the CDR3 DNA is TGCAGTGCTAGTGGAACCATGGACAGCCAAGAGACC.

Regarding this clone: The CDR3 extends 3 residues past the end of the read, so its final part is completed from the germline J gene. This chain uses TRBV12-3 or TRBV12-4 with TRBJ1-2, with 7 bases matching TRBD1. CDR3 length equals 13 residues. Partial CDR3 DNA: TGTGCCAGCAGTACCACCGACAGGGAAGGC. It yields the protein CASSTTDREG. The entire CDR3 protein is CASSTTDREGYTF.

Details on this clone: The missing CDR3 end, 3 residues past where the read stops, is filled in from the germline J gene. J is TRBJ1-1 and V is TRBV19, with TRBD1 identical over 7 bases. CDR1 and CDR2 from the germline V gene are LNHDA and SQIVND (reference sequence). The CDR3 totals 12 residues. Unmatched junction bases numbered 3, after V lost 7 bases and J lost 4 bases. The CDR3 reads CASNNRGTEAFF. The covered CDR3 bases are TGTGCCAGTAATAACAGGGGCACTGAA.

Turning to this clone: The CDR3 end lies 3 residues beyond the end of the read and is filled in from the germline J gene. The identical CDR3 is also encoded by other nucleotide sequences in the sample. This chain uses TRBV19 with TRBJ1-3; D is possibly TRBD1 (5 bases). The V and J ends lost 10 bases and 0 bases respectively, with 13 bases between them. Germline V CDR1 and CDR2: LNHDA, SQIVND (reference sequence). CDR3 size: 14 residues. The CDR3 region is CATQTGSSGNTIYF. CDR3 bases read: TGTGCCACTCAAACAGGTTCCTCTGGAAACACC.

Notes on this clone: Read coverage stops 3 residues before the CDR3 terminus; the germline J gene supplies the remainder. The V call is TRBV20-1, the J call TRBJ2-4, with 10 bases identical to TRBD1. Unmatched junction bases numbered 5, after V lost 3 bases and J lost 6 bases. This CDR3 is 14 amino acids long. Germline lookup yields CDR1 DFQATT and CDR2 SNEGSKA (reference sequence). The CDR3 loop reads CSARTGGALNIQYF. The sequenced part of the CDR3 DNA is TGCAGTGCTAGGACAGGGGGCGCTTTAAACATT.

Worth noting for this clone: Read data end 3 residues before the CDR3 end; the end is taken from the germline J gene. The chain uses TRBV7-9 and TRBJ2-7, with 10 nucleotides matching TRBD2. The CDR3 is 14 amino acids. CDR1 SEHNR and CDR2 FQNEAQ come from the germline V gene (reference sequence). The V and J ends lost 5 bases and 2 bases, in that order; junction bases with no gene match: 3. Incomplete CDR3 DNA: TGTGCCAGCAGCCGGACTAGCGGTACCTACGAG. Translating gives CASSRTSGTYE. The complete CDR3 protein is CASSRTSGTYEQYF.

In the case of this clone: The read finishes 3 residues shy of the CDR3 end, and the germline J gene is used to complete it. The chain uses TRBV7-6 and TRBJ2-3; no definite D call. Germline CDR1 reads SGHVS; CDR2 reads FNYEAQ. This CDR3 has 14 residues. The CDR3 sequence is CASSLAANLPAQYF. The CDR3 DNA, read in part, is TGTGCCAGCAGCTTAGCTGCAAACTTACCGGCG.

CDR3 protein: CASNPGQGYDYTF. CDR3 bases read: TGTGCCAGTAACCCGGGACAGGGATACGAC. V usage is TRBV19 and J usage is TRBJ1-2, with 9 bases fitting TRBD1. The read stops 3 residues short of the end of the CDR3; the missing end is completed from the germline J gene. Germline values: CDR1 LNHDA, CDR2 SQIVND (reference sequence). The CDR3 runs 13 residues.

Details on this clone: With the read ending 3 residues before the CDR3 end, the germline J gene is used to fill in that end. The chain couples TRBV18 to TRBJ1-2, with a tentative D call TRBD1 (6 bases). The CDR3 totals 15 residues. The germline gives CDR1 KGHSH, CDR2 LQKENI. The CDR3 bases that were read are TGTGCCAGCTCACCTAGCGGGGGGGCCTCAGGCACC. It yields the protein CASSPSGGASGT. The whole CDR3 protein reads CASSPSGGASGTYTF.

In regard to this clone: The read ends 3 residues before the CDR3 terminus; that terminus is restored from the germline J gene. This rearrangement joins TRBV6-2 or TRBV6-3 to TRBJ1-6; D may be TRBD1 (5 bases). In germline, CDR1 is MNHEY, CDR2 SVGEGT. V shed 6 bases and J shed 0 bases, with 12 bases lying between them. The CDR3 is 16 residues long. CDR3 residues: CASSPGTSSYNSPLHF. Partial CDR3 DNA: TGTGCCAGCAGCCCCGGGACTTCCTCCTATAATTCACCC.

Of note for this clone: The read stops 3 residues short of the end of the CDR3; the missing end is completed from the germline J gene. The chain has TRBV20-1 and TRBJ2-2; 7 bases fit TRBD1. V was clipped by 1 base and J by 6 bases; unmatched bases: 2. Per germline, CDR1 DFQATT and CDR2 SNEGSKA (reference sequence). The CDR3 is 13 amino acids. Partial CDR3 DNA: TGCAGTGCTAGAGTGACAGGGCCCGGGGAG. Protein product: CSARVTGPGE. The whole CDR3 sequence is CSARVTGPGELFF.

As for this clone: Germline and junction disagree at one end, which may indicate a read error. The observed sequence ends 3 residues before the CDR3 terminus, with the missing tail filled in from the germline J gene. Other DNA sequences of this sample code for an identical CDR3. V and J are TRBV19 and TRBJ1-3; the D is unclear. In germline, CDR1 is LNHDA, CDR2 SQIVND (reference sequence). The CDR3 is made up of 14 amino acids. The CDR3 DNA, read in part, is TGTGCCAGTAGTATCATCGGGTTTGGAAACACG. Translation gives CASSIIGFGNT. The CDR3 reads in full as CASSIIGFGNTIYF.

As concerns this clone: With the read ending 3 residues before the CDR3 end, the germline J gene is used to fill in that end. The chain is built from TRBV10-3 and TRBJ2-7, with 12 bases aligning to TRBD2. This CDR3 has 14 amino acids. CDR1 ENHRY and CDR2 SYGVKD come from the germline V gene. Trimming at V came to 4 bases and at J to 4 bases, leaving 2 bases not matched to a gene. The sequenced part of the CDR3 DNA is TGTGCCATCAGTGCAGGGACTAGCGGGTACGAG. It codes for CAISAGTSGYE. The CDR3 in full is CAISAGTSGYEQYF.